Listed below are T cell receptor beta chains from one sample, sequenced in a study of vaccination effects on CD4 cells after COVID-19. Method: immunoSEQ multiplex PCR; TCRdb's copy keeps in-frame clones and lacks some. The table includes over 45,000 clones, just over 70% detected once. For these receptors, no antigen is known. The starting material was CD4+ T cells from PBMCs cultured without peptide, obtained after COVID-19 vaccination. The receptors were gathered from a human donor who received a COVID-19 vaccine. Both conserved end residues are part of each CDR3. Fields, in order: V gene, D gene, clone size, J gene, CDR3 DNA, CDR3 protein. D genes are given only for firm matches. The size entry is marked missing in some rows and otherwise reads once, few, many or a size class.

TRBV5-1	.	.	TRBJ2-7	TGCGCCAGCAGCTTCGGACTCACGGACTACGAGCAGTACTTC	CASSFGLTDYEQYF
TRBV3-1/TRBV3-2	.	.	TRBJ2-2	TGTGCCAGCAGCGTCAGGGGACTACGGAGCGGGGAGCTGTTTTTT	CASSVRGLRSGELFF
TRBV2	.	.	TRBJ1-5	TGTGCCAGCAGCCCCACTTTCGGCAATCAGCCCCAGCATTTT	CASSPTFGNQPQHF
TRBV5-1	.	.	TRBJ1-4	TGCGCCAGCAGCACGGGCAGAGGGGATGAAAAACTGTTTTTT	CASSTGRGDEKLFF
TRBV18	.	.	TRBJ2-3	TGTGCCAGCTCACCACCGGTTGGGGCGGATACGCAGTATTTT	CASSPPVGADTQYF
TRBV14	TRBD2	.	TRBJ2-1	TGTGCCAGCAGCCTGACCGGGACTAGCGGGGTTGGCTCCTACAATGAGCAGTTCTTC	CASSLTGTSGVGSYNEQFF
TRBV18	.	.	TRBJ2-7	TGTGCCAGCTCACCACTAGGAAGGCAGGGGCTTAACGAGCAGTACTTC	CASSPLGRQGLNEQYF
TRBV18	.	.	TRBJ2-7	TGTGCCAGCTCACTCCCCGGCCGCTCCTACGAGCAGTACTTC	CASSLPGRSYEQYF
TRBV18	TRBD2	.	TRBJ2-7	TGTGCCAGCTCATCTCCGGGACTAGCGGCATACGAGCAGTACTTC	CASSSPGLAAYEQYF
TRBV6-1	TRBD2	.	TRBJ2-1	TGTGCCAGCAGTGACTTAAAAGCGGGAGGCCTGTATGAGCAGTTCTTC	CASSDLKAGGLYEQFF
TRBV5-1	.	.	TRBJ2-2	TGCGCCAGCAGCTTGGCCCAGAGCACCGGGGAGCTGTTTTTT	CASSLAQSTGELFF
TRBV7-9	.	.	TRBJ1-1	TGTGCCAGCAGCTTAGCGGATTTTTGGGGGAACACTGAAGCTTTCTTT	CASSLADFWGNTEAFF
TRBV5-1	TRBD1	.	TRBJ2-7	TGCGCCAGCAGCTTAGACAGGGGTAAGAACGAGCAGTACTTC	CASSLDRGKNEQYF
TRBV29-1	.	.	TRBJ1-4	TGCAGCGCATTGTCGACAGAGAATGAAAAACTGTTTTTT	CSALSTENEKLFF
TRBV7-2	.	.	TRBJ1-1	TGTGCCAGCAGCTTAGCCGGTTTCATTGAAGCTTTCTTT	CASSLAGFIEAFF
TRBV10-3	TRBD2	.	TRBJ2-1	TGTGCCATCAGTGAGTCCGGGACTAGCGGTAACGATGAGCAGTTCTTC	CAISESGTSGNDEQFF
TRBV4-1	TRBD2	.	TRBJ2-7	TGCGCCAGCAGCCAAGCCGGGGGGGCCGCGACCTCCTACGAGCAGTACTTC	CASSQAGGAATSYEQYF
TRBV18	.	.	TRBJ1-3	TGTGCCAGCTCACAGGGGTTCGGAAACACCATATATTTT	CASSQGFGNTIYF
TRBV23-1	.	few	TRBJ2-6	TGCGCCAGCAGTCGGGCAGGGGCCCGCTCTGGGGCCAACGTCCTGACTTTC	CASSRAGARSGANVLTF
TRBV4-1	.	few	TRBJ2-2	TGCGCCAGCAGCCCAGGGGGGGGCCTCGCGGGAGTAAACACCGGGGAGCTGTTTTTT	CASSPGGGLAGVNTGELFF
TRBV3-1/TRBV3-2	.	.	TRBJ1-2	TGTGCCAGCAGCCAATCTGCCGGCAGGGCGATCTATGGCTACACCTTC	CASSQSAGRAIYGYTF
TRBV6-9	.	.	TRBJ1-4	TGTGCCAGCAGTTACCCTCACAGGGATACAACTAATGAAAAACTGTTTTTT	CASSYPHRDTTNEKLFF
TRBV10-1	.	.	TRBJ2-3	TGCGCCAGCAGCCCGAGGACAGATACGCAGTATTTT	CASSPRTDTQYF
TRBV3-1/TRBV3-2	.	.	TRBJ2-1	TGTGCCAGCAGCCCCTACTTTTCGGGGGAGCAGTTCTTC	CASSPYFSGEQFF
TRBV4-1	.	few	TRBJ2-7	TGCGCCAGCAGCCAAGGACTAGTTAGGGAGCAGTACTTC	CASSQGLVREQYF
TRBV9	TRBD2	.	TRBJ2-1	TGTGCCAGCAGCGTAGCCCAGCGGGGGGCGGGTGAGCAGTTCTTC	CASSVAQRGAGEQFF
TRBV5-1	TRBD1	.	TRBJ2-7	TGCGCCAGCACCCGAGGGACAGACTACTACGAGCAGTACTTC	CASTRGTDYYEQYF
TRBV19	.	.	TRBJ1-1	TGTGCCAGCCAAGACAATACAGGGCTTGAAGCTTTCTTT	CASQDNTGLEAFF
TRBV5-4	TRBD2	.	TRBJ2-3	TGTGCCAGCAGCTTGGGGGGGACTAGCGGGGGTTCAGATACGCAGTATTTT	CASSLGGTSGGSDTQYF
TRBV19	TRBD1	once	TRBJ1-6	TGTGCCAGTAGTAGGGGACAGAGTGAGGTAGCCCTCCACTTT	CASSRGQSEVALHF
TRBV19	.	.	TRBJ2-1	TGTGCCAGTAGTTCGTACTCCGACAATGAGCAGTTCTTC	CASSSYSDNEQFF
TRBV10-1	.	once	TRBJ2-1	TGCGCCAGCAGTGAGTCAGGGTTAAATGAGCAGTTCTTC	CASSESGLNEQFF
TRBV3-1/TRBV3-2	.	few	TRBJ1-5	TGTGCCAGCAGCCAAGACCTCAATCAGCCCCAGCATTTT	CASSQDLNQPQHF
TRBV2	.	.	TRBJ2-5	TGTGCCAGCAGTTGGACTAATCAAGAGACCCAGTACTTC	CASSWTNQETQYF
TRBV5-1	TRBD2	.	TRBJ2-1	TGCGCCAGCACTCAACTAGCGGGGGGCTCCTACAATGAGCAGTTCTTC	CASTQLAGGSYNEQFF
TRBV12-5	TRBD1	.	TRBJ2-7	TGTGCTAGTGGTCCCTCCCGAGGGGGCCGAACCTACGAGCAGTACTTC	CASGPSRGGRTYEQYF
TRBV19	TRBD1	.	TRBJ2-1	TGTGCCAGTAGTTCCAAAACAGGGGGCCTCTACAATGAGCAGTTCTTC	CASSSKTGGLYNEQFF
TRBV6-5	.	.	TRBJ2-5	TGTGCCAGCAGATTTCGGGGAGAGGCGGGAGAGACCCAGTACTTC	CASRFRGEAGETQYF
TRBV30	.	.	TRBJ1-5	TGTGCCTGGAGGGACGGTAGCAATCAGCCCCAGCATTTT	CAWRDGSNQPQHF
TRBV2	TRBD1	.	TRBJ1-2	TGTGCCAGCAGGGGGGACAGGGATCCAAACTACACCTTC	CASRGDRDPNYTF
TRBV2	.	.	TRBJ2-3	TGTGCCAGCGGATCCCTAGATACGCAGTATTTT	CASGSLDTQYF
TRBV7-8	TRBD1	.	TRBJ1-5	TGTGCCAGCAGCTTAGCGTTGGGACAGGGTAGTCCGGGCGGTTTTCAGCCCCAGCATTTT	CASSLALGQGSPGGFQPQHF
TRBV29-1	.	many	TRBJ1-4	TGCAGCGTTGAAGATCTGGCGCCGACGGGCGAAAAACTGTTTTTT	CSVEDLAPTGEKLFF
TRBV5-8	.	.	TRBJ2-3	TGTGCCAGCAGGTTGAGGCAGGGTAGAGATACGCAGTATTTT	CASRLRQGRDTQYF
TRBV6-4	.	.	TRBJ1-2	TGTGCCAGCAGTGAGACAGCCAACTATGGCTACACCTTC	CASSETANYGYTF
TRBV28	.	.	TRBJ1-2	TGTGCCAGCAGTTTTGGGGGGGCTAACTATGGCTACACCTTC	CASSFGGANYGYTF
TRBV5-5	TRBD1	.	TRBJ1-1	TGTGCCAGCAGCTTTGGACAGGGGAACACTGAAGCTTTCTTT	CASSFGQGNTEAFF
TRBV9	TRBD2	.	TRBJ2-2	TGTGCCAGACTAGCGGGAGTGTCGAACACCGGGGAGCTGTTTTTT	CARLAGVSNTGELFF
TRBV5-1	.	.	TRBJ2-1	TGCGCCAGCAGCTTGGGGGGCCGGACGACGGAGCAGTTCTTC	CASSLGGRTTEQFF
TRBV5-6	.	.	TRBJ2-3	TGTGCCAGCAGCTCACCGACGAAGGGTGGAACAGATACGCAGTATTTT	CASSSPTKGGTDTQYF
TRBV5-1	TRBD1	.	TRBJ2-2	TGCGCCAGCAGCCCGAATGGACAGGGGAAAATCCGGGAGCTGTTTTTT	CASSPNGQGKIRELFF
TRBV2	.	.	TRBJ1-3	TGTGCCAGCAGTGACGAAGGGCTCGGAAACACCATATATTTT	CASSDEGLGNTIYF
TRBV18	TRBD2	once	TRBJ2-1	TGTGCCAGCTCACCGGGGCCGGGACTAGTGCGCAATGAGCAGTTCTTC	CASSPGPGLVRNEQFF
TRBV4-1	.	.	TRBJ2-1	TGCGCCAGCAGCCGATCGACTAGAGGCCCTTACAATGAGCAGTTCTTC	CASSRSTRGPYNEQFF
TRBV7-9	.	once	TRBJ2-5	TGTGCCAGCAGCTTGAACCAAGAGACCCAGTACTTC	CASSLNQETQYF
TRBV11-2	.	.	TRBJ2-1	TGTGCCAGCAGCTCCGGACAGTACAATGAGCAGTTCTTC	CASSSGQYNEQFF
TRBV19	TRBD1	.	TRBJ1-1	TGTGCCAGTAGTCAAGGACAGGGGGGGATTGAAGCTTTCTTT	CASSQGQGGIEAFF
TRBV24-1	.	few	TRBJ2-5	TGTGCCACCAGTGATCGACAGGGAGGCGAGACCCAGTACTTC	CATSDRQGGETQYF